The 2 T cell receptor beta chains below were found in one sample sequenced in a study of OX40 agonist ivuxolimab in advanced cancers. Sequencing was performed with immunoSEQ multiplex PCR; in TCRdb, only in-frame clones are kept and a portion is missing. The table has under 100,000 clones, approximately 80% seen once. The sample was CD4+ or CD8+ T cells sorted from blood, taken in a trial of the OX40 agonist ivuxolimab. Receptors originate from an adult with an advanced solid tumor such as melanoma, head and neck, liver or kidney cancer.

V gene TRBV2 combines with J gene TRBJ2-7; D may be TRBD1 (6 bases). Trimming shortened V by 10 bases and J by 12 bases, and 16 bases separated the two germline ends. The germline V gene encodes CDR1 SNHLY and CDR2 FYNNEI. This CDR3 is built from 10 residues. CDR3 sequence: CATRRDNGYF. The DNA of the CDR3 is TGTGCCACCCGCCGGGACAATGGGTACTTC.

This rearrangement joins TRBV19 to TRBJ1-2; 8 bases fit TRBD1. There are 15 residues in the CDR3. Per germline, CDR1 LNHDA and CDR2 SQIVND (reference sequence). J was trimmed by 2 bases and V by 6 bases; bases with no gene match: 8. CDR3 amino acids: CASSTGQASNYGYTF. The CDR3, as DNA: TGTGCCAGTAGCACGGGACAGGCATCAAACTATGGCTACACCTTC.